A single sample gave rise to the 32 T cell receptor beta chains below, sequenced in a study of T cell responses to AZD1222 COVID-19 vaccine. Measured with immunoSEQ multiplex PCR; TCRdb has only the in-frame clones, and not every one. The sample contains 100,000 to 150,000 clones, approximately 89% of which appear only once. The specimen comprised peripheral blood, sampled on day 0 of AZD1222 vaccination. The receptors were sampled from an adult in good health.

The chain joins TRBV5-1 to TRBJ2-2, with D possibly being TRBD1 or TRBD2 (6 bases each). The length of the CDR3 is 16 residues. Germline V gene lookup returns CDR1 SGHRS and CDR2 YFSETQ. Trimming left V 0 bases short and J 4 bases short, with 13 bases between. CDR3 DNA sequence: TGCGCCAGCAGCTTGGGCCGGGGGCTGAGCACCGGGGAGCTGTTTTTT. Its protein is CASSLGRGLSTGELFF.

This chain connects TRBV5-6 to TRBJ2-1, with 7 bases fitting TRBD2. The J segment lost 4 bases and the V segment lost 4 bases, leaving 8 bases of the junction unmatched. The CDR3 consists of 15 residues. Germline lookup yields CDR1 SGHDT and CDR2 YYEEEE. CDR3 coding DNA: TGTGCCAGCAGCCTTGGGGGGAGGGGTTACAATGAGCAGTTCTTC. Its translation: CASSLGGRGYNEQFF.

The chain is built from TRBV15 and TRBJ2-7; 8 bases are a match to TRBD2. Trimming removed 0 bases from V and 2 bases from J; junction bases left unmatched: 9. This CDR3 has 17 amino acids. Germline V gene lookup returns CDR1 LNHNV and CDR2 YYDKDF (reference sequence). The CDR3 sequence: CATSRDLAGGPPYEQYF. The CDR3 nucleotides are TGTGCCACCAGCAGAGATCTGGCGGGAGGACCCCCCTACGAGCAGTACTTC.

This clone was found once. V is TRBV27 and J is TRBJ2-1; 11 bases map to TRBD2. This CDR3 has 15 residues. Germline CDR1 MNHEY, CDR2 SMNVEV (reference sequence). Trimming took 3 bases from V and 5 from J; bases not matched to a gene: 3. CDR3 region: CASSLRLAGNNEQFF. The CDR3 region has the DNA TGTGCCAGCAGTTTGAGACTAGCGGGAAACAATGAGCAGTTCTTC.

CDR3 protein: CASRGGLGLADNEQFF. CDR3 nucleotides: TGTGCCAGTAGGGGGGGGTTGGGACTAGCGGACAATGAGCAGTTCTTC. The V call is TRBV19, the J call TRBJ2-1; 11 bases are shared with TRBD2. The CDR3 runs 16 residues. J lost 5 bases, V lost 6 bases, and 9 bases had no gene match. Germline-derived CDR1 and CDR2 are LNHDA and SQIVND (reference sequence).

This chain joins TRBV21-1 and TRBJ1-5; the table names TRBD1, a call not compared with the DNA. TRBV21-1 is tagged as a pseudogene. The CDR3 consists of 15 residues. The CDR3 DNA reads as TGTGCCAGCAGTAGCAGGACAGGACGAAATCAGCCCCAGCATTTT. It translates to CASSSRTGRNQPQHF.

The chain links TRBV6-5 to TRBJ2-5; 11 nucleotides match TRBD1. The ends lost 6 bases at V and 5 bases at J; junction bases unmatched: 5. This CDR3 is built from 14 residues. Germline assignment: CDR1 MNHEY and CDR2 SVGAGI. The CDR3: CASSRTGGRETQYF. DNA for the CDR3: TGTGCCAGCAGCCGGACAGGGGGCAGGGAGACCCAGTACTTC.

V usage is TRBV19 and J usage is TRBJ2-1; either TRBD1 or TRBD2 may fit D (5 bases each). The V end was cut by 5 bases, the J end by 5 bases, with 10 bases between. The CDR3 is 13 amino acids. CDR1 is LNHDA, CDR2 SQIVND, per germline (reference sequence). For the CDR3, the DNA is TGTGCCAGTAGTCGGGGCCGGGACAATGAGCAGTTCTTC. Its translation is CASSRGRDNEQFF.

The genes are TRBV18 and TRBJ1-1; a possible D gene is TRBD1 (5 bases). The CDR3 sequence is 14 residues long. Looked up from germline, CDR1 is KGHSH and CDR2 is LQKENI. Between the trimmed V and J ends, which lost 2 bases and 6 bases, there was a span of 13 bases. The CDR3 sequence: CASSPVPTGAEAFF. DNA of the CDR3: TGTGCCAGCTCACCAGTACCCACGGGGGCTGAAGCTTTCTTT.

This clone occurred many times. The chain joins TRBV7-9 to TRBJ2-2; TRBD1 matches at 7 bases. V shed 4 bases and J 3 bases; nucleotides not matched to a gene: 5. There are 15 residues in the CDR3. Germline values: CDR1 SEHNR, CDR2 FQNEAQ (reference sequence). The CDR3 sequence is CASSYRQGDTGELFF. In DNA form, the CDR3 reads TGTGCCAGCAGCTACAGACAGGGCGACACCGGGGAGCTGTTTTTT.

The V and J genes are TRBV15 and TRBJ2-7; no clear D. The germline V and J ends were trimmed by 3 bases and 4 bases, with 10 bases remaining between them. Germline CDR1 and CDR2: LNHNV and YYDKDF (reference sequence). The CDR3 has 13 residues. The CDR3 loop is CATSSRDLYEQYF. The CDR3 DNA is TGTGCCACCAGCAGTCGTGACTTGTACGAGCAGTACTTC.

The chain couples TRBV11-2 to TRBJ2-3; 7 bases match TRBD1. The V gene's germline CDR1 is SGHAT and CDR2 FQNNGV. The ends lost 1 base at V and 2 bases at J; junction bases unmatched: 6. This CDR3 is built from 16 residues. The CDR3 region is CASSLAQGVPTDTQYF. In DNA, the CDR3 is TGTGCCAGCAGCTTAGCCCAGGGGGTCCCCACAGATACGCAGTATTTT.

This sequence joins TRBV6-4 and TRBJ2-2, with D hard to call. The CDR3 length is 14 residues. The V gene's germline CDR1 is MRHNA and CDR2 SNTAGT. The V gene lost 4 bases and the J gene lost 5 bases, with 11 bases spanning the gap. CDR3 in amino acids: CASSAGAWTGELFF. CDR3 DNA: TGTGCCAGCAGTGCTGGTGCTTGGACCGGGGAGCTGTTTTTT.

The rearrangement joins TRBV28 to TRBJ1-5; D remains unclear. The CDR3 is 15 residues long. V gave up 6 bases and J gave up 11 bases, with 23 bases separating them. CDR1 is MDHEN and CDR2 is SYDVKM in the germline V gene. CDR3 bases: TGTGCCAGCAGCCCGGGAGGGCTGGAATTATCAGCCCAGCATTTT. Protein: CASSPGGLELSAQHF.

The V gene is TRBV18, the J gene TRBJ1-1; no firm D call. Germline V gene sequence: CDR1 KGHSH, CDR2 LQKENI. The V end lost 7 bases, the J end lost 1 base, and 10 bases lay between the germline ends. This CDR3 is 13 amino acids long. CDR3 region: CASFLFENTEAFF. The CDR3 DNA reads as TGTGCCAGCTTCCTATTTGAGAACACTGAAGCTTTCTTT.

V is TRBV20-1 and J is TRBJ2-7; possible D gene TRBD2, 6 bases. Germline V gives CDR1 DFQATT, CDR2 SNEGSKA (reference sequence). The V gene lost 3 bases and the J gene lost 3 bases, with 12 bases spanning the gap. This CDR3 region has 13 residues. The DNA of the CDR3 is TGCAGTGCTAGTCTACTAGCAAGCTACGAGCAGTACTTC. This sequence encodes CSASLLASYEQYF.

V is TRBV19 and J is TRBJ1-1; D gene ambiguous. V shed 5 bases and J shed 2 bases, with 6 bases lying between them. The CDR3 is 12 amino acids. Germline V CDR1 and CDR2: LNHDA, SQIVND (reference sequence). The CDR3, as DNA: TGTGCCAGTAGTTCAGGAAACACTGAAGCTTTCTTT. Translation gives CASSSGNTEAFF.

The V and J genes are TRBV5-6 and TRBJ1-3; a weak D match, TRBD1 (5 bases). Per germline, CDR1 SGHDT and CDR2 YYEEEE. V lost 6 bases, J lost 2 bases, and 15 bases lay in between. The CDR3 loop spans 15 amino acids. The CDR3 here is CASTFSGVAGNTIYF. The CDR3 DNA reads TGTGCCAGCACTTTTTCGGGGGTTGCTGGAAACACCATATATTTT.

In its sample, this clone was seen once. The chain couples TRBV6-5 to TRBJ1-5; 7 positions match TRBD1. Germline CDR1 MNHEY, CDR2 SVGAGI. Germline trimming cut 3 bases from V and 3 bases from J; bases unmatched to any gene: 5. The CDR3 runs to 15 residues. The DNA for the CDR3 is TGTGCCAGCAGTTATTTACAGGGGAACAATCAGCCCCAGCATTTT. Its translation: CASSYLQGNNQPQHF.

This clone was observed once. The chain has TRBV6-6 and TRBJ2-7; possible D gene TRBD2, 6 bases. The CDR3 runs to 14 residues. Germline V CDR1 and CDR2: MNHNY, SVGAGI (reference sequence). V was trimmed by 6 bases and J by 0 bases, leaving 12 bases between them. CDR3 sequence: CASRPSVNSYEQYF. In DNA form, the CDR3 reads TGTGCCAGCAGGCCTAGCGTGAACTCCTACGAGCAGTACTTC.

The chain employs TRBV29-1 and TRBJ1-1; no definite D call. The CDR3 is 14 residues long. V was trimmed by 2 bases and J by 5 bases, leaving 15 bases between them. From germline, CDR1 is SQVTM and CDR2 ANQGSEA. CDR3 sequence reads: CSVESRAGGTEAFF. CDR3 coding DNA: TGCAGCGTTGAAAGCCGGGCCGGAGGGACTGAAGCTTTCTTT.

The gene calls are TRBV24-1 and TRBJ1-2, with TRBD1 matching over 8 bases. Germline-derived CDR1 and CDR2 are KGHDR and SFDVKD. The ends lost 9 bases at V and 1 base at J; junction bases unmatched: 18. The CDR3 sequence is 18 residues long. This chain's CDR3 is CATEPTIIGTGNNYGYTF. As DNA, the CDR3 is TGTGCCACCGAGCCTACCATAATTGGGACAGGCAATAACTATGGCTACACCTTC.

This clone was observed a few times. CDR3 amino acids: CASSYDGSGPQHF. The CDR3 nucleotides read TGTGCCAGCAGTTACGACGGCTCTGGGCCCCAGCATTTT. The rearrangement uses TRBV6-5 and TRBJ1-5, with D unresolved. V dropped 2 bases and J dropped 9 bases, with 11 bases sitting between them. Per germline, CDR1 MNHEY and CDR2 SVGAGI. The CDR3 is 13 amino acids.

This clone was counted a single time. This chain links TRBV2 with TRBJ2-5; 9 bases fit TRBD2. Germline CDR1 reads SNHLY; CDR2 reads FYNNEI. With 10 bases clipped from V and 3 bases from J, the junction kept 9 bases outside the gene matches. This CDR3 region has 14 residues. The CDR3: CATGLAGAEETQYF. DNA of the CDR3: TGTGCCACCGGATTAGCGGGGGCGGAAGAGACCCAGTACTTC.

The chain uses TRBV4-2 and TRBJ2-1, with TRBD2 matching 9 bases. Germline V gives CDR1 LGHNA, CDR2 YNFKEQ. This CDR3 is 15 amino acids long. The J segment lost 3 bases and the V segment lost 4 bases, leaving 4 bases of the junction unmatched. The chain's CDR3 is CASSLLAGYYNEQFF. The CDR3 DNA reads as TGTGCCAGCAGCCTACTAGCGGGTTACTACAATGAGCAGTTCTTC.

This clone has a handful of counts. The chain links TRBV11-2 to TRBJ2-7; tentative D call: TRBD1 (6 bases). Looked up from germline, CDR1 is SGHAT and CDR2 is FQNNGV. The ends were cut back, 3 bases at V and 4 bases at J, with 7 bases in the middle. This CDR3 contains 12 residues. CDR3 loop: CASSLQGYEQYF. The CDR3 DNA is TGTGCCAGCAGCTTGCAGGGGTACGAGCAGTACTTC.

DNA of the CDR3: TGTGCCAGCAGTATCCGGGACAGGGCTCATTCTGGGAACATTCAGTACTTC. It translates to CASSIRDRAHSGNIQYF. The chain employs TRBV28 and TRBJ2-4; TRBD1 aligns across 9 bases. V shed 5 bases and J 7 bases; nucleotides not matched to a gene: 15. The germline V gene has CDR1 MDHEN and CDR2 SYDVKM. CDR3 size: 17 residues.

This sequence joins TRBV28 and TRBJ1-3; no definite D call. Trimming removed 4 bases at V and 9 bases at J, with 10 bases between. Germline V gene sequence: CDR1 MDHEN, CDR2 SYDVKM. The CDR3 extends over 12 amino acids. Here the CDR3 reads CASSSGPVTIYF. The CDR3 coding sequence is TGTGCCAGCAGTTCCGGACCAGTCACCATATATTTT.

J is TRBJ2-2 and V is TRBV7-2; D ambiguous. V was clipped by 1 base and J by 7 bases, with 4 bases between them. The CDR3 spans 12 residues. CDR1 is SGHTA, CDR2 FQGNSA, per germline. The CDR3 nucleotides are TGTGCCAGCAGCTTAGAATACGGGGAGCTGTTTTTT. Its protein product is CASSLEYGELFF.

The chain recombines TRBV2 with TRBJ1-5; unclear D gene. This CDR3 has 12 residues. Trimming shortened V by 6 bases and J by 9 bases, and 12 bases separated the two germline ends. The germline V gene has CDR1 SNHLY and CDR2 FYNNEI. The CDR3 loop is CASSADILPQHF. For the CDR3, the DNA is TGTGCCAGCAGCGCCGACATCCTGCCCCAGCATTTT.

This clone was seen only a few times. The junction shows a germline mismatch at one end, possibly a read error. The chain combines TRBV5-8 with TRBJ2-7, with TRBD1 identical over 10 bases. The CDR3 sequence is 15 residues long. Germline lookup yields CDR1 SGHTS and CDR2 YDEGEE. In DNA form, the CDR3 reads TGTGCCAGCAGCAAAACCCCGGGACAGGGGCCTTGTGACAACTTC. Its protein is CASSKTPGQGPCDNF.

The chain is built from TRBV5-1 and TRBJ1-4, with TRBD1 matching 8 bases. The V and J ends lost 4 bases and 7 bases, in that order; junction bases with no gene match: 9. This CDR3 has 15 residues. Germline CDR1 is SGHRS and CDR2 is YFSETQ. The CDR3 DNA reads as TGCGCCAGCAGCCGCCAACAGGGGGTTGGTGAAAAACTGTTTTTT. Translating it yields CASSRQQGVGEKLFF.